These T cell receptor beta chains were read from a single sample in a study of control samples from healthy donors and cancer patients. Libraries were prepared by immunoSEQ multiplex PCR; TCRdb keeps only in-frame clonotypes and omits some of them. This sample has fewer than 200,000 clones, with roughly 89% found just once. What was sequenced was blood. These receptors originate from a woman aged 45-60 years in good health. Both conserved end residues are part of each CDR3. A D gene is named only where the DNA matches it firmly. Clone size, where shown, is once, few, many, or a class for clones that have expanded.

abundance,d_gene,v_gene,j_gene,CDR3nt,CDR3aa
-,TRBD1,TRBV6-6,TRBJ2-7,TGTGCCAGCAGTTACTATTTGGGACAGCCCTACGAGCAGTACTTC,CASSYYLGQPYEQYF
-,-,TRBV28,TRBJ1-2,TGTGCCAGCACCCCCCCGGGAGAAGGTAACTATGGCTACACCTTC,CASTPPGEGNYGYTF
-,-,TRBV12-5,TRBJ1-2,TGTGCTAGTGGACGAGGAATCTATGGCTACACCTTC,CASGRGIYGYTF
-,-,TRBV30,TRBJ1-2,TGTGCCTGGAGTTCAACCCAGCTGATCTATGGCTACACCTTC,CAWSSTQLIYGYTF
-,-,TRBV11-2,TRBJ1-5,TGTGCCAGCAGCTTAGGGTTAGGTTCACATAGCAATCAGCCCCAGCATTTT,CASSLGLGSHSNQPQHF
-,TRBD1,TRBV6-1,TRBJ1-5,TGTGCCAGCAGTGAAGCCAGGGACAGGGGGCTGGATCAGCCCCAGCATTTT,CASSEARDRGLDQPQHF
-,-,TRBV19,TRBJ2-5,TGTGCCAGTAGTTTAAAATGGCGTCCGCAAGAGACCCAGTACTTC,CASSLKWRPQETQYF
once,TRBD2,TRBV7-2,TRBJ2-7,TGTGCCAGCAGCCCAGCCGGGGGGGACTACGAGCAGTACTTC,CASSPAGGDYEQYF
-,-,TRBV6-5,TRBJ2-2,TGTGCCAGCAGGTCCTACCATGGGACCGGGGAGCTGTTTTTT,CASRSYHGTGELFF
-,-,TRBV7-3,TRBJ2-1,TGTGCCAGCAGCTTAACGGGGGAGAACACCTACAATGAGCAGTTCTTC,CASSLTGENTYNEQFF
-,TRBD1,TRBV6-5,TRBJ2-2,TGTGCCAGCACCGGGACAGTCACCGGGGAGCTGTTTTTT,CASTGTVTGELFF
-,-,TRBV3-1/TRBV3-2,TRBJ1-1,TGTGCCAGCAGCCAAGGTCACAGGGTGGGCCTGGCCACTGAAGCTTTCTTT,CASSQGHRVGLATEAFF
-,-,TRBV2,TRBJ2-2,TGTGCCAGCAGTGAAGTTCTGGGGGCGGGCGGGGAGCTGTTTTTT,CASSEVLGAGGELFF